These T cell receptor beta chains were read from a single sample in a study of response to subunit inactivated influenza vaccine. In TCRdb, the RT-PCR reads were re-called with MiXCR into one record per CDR3 protein. The data contain 450,000 to 700,000 distinct CDR3 sequences, around 15% of them singletons. Specimen: PBMCs from blood, collected 12 days after vaccination. These receptors all stem from a man in his forties or fifties who received an inactivated influenza vaccine. Each CDR3 is given with its conserved first and last residue. A D gene is named only where the DNA matches it firmly. Clone sizes are given selectively: once, few, many, or a class where the clone is expanded.

CDR3 protein	CDR3 DNA	V gene	J gene	D gene	clone size
CASSSTKLTSYNEQFF	TGTGCCAGCAGTTCGACCAAATTGACATCTTACAATGAGCAGTTCTTC	TRBV28	TRBJ2-1	NA	few
CSAIDPYEQYF	TGCAGTGCCATAGACCCCTACGAGCAGTACTTC	TRBV20-1	TRBJ2-7	NA	few
CASSPWQAATVYNEQFF	TGTGCCAGCTCACCTTGGCAGGCGGCCACCGTATACAATGAGCAGTTCTTC	TRBV18	TRBJ2-1	NA	NA
CASSLALAGGPDTQYF	TGTGCCAGCAGCTTAGCGCTAGCGGGGGGACCAGATACGCAGTATTTT	TRBV7-9	TRBJ2-3	TRBD2	few
CASSAGVAYGYTF	TGTGCCAGCAGTGCAGGGGTGGCCTATGGCTACACCTTC	TRBV2	TRBJ1-2	NA	NA
CASSSEGQGTEAFF	TGTGCCAGCAGTTCCGAGGGACAGGGGACTGAAGCTTTCTTT	TRBV27	TRBJ1-1	TRBD1	few
CASSQNRPGEEQFF	TGTGCCAGCAGCCAGAACAGGCCAGGAGAGGAGCAGTTCTTC	TRBV7-2	TRBJ2-1	NA	few
CASSTSPFGEQFF	TGTGCCAGCAGTACCAGCCCATTCGGGGAGCAGTTCTTC	TRBV28	TRBJ2-1	NA	few
CASSYSGRPRDYGYTF	TGTGCCAGCAGTTACTCGGGACGCCCGAGGGACTATGGCTACACCTTC	TRBV6-5	TRBJ1-2	NA	NA
CASTSTPANYGYTF	TGTGCCAGCACTTCGACACCGGCTAACTATGGCTACACCTTC	TRBV6-2/TRBV6-3	TRBJ1-2	NA	many
CSATPPTGEGYTF	TGCAGTGCTACCCCCCCCACCGGAGAAGGCTACACCTTC	TRBV20-1	TRBJ1-2	NA	NA
CASSQRTSGNIQYF	TGTGCCAGCAGCCAACGGACTAGCGGAAACATTCAGTACTTC	TRBV7-2	TRBJ2-4	TRBD2	NA
CASRPYSSYEQYF	TGCGCCAGCAGGCCTTATAGCTCCTACGAGCAGTACTTC	TRBV5-1	TRBJ2-7	NA	many
CASRRDRGQETQYF	TGTGCCAGCAGGAGAGACAGGGGGCAGGAGACCCAGTACTTC	TRBV28	TRBJ2-5	TRBD1	NA
CASSLFGRGFQETQYF	TGTGCCAGCAGCTTATTTGGCAGGGGGTTCCAAGAGACCCAGTACTTC	TRBV7-9	TRBJ2-5	TRBD1	few
CASSLAGGVDTGELFF	TGTGCCAGCAGCTTGGCAGGGGGCGTCGACACCGGGGAGCTGTTTTTT	TRBV11-3	TRBJ2-2	TRBD1	few
CATRSSQVNTDTQYF	TGTGCCACCAGAAGTAGCCAAGTAAACACAGATACGCAGTATTTT	TRBV15	TRBJ2-3	NA	few
CASSDFRVPEAFF	TGTGCCAGTAGCGATTTCAGGGTCCCTGAAGCTTTCTTT	TRBV19	TRBJ1-1	NA	NA
CASGRQPQGGTQYF	TGTGCCAGCGGCCGACAACCCCAGGGGGGTACGCAGTATTTT	TRBV6-1	TRBJ2-3	NA	few
CASSQAGLLWGSPLHF	TGCGCCAGCAGCCAAGCAGGACTCCTCTGGGGTTCACCCCTCCACTTT	TRBV4-1	TRBJ1-6	NA	NA
CASSYGTGRTSYNEQFF	TGTGCCAGCAGTTACGGGACAGGGAGAACATCCTACAATGAGCAGTTCTTC	TRBV6-5	TRBJ2-1	TRBD1	NA
CASLPFSVSEQFF	TGTGCCAGTCTCCCTTTTTCGGTATCTGAGCAGTTCTTC	TRBV7-9	TRBJ2-1	NA	few
CASSWTGGAAYGYTF	TGTGCCAGCAGCTGGACAGGGGGCGCGGCCTATGGCTACACCTTC	TRBV5-6	TRBJ1-2	TRBD1	few
CASSQRFWEDGDTQYF	TGTGCCAGCAGCCAAAGGTTCTGGGAAGATGGAGATACGCAGTATTTT	TRBV3-1	TRBJ2-3	NA	NA
CASSFERTANTEAFF	TGCGCCAGCAGCTTTGAGAGGACAGCGAACACTGAAGCTTTCTTT	TRBV5-1	TRBJ1-1	NA	many
CASSDRTRYEQYF	TGTGCCAGCAGTGACAGGACCAGGTACGAGCAGTACTTC	TRBV6-1	TRBJ2-7	NA	few
CASSPLTGTSGRRGDTQYF	TGTGCCAGCTCACCACTGACCGGGACTAGCGGGAGACGGGGAGATACGCAGTATTTT	TRBV18	TRBJ2-3	TRBD2	many
CASSLGGGQRTDTQYF	TGTGCCAGCAGCTTAGGGGGAGGGCAGCGTACAGATACGCAGTATTTT	TRBV7-2	TRBJ2-3	TRBD2	NA
CASSLGEGLGGELFF	TGTGCCAGCAGCTTAGGGGAGGGCCTCGGCGGGGAGCTGTTTTTT	TRBV7-9	TRBJ2-2	TRBD2	few
CASSRRQGRSTDTQYF	TGCGCCAGCAGCCGCCGACAGGGGAGAAGCACAGATACGCAGTATTTT	TRBV4-3	TRBJ2-3	TRBD1	few
CSVETGVTGANVLTF	TGCAGCGTTGAGACAGGGGTGACTGGGGCCAACGTCCTGACTTTC	TRBV29-1	TRBJ2-6	TRBD1	many
CASSAGSTGANTEAFF	TGTGCCAGCAGCGCGGGTTCGACAGGGGCGAACACTGAAGCTTTCTTT	TRBV6-1	TRBJ1-1	TRBD1	NA
CASSLPTGTLNSYTF	TGTGCCAGCAGCTTACCCACCGGGACATTGAACAGCTACACCTTC	TRBV7-9	TRBJ1-2	NA	few
CSARAQGPNTEAFF	TGCAGTGCTAGAGCCCAGGGGCCGAACACTGAAGCTTTCTTT	TRBV20-1	TRBJ1-1	NA	few
CAIRSLAGAYNEQFF	TGTGCCATCAGGTCACTAGCGGGAGCCTACAATGAGCAGTTCTTC	TRBV10-3	TRBJ2-1	TRBD2	NA
CSVGDRRTDTQYF	TGCAGCGTTGGGGACCGACGCACAGATACGCAGTATTTT	TRBV29-1	TRBJ2-3	NA	NA
CASSSRLKPYTQYF	TGTGCCAGCAGTTCCCGTCTGAAACCTTATACGCAGTATTTT	TRBV28	TRBJ2-3	NA	NA